Listed below are T cell receptor beta chains from one sample, sequenced in a study of blood T cell repertoires in COVID-19. Data came from immunoSEQ multiplex PCR; TCRdb stores just in-frame clones and leaves some out. The sample includes more than 95,000 clones, over 75% of them seen just once. Input material: peripheral blood. These receptor sequences come from a woman older than 75 with acute or convalescent COVID-19. CDR3s include the opening cysteine and the closing phenylalanine or tryptophan.

j_call: TRBJ1-2; v_call: TRBV14; cdr3_aa: CASSPRTSFYYGYTF
j_call: TRBJ2-7; v_call: TRBV11-2; cdr3_aa: CASSLERGGSYEQYF
j_call: TRBJ2-3; v_call: TRBV5-4; cdr3_aa: CASSLLAGVPLAYTDTQYF
j_call: TRBJ1-3; v_call: TRBV9; cdr3_aa: CASSVSSSSGNTIYF
j_call: TRBJ2-7; v_call: TRBV29-1; cdr3_aa: CSVGPGHWTGGTYEQYF
j_call: TRBJ1-1; v_call: TRBV29-1; cdr3_aa: CSVSTGTGARTEAFF
j_call: TRBJ1-1; v_call: TRBV18; cdr3_aa: CASSIEENTEAFF
j_call: TRBJ1-1; v_call: TRBV28; cdr3_aa: CASSLRDSSEAFF
j_call: TRBJ1-3; v_call: TRBV11-2; cdr3_aa: CASSKDRTYSGNTIYF
j_call: TRBJ1-2; v_call: TRBV9; cdr3_aa: CASSVYRGSGYTF
j_call: TRBJ1-2; v_call: TRBV19; cdr3_aa: CAIATAGYGYTF
j_call: TRBJ2-1; v_call: TRBV4-2; cdr3_aa: CASSDRDRGEQFF
j_call: TRBJ1-6; v_call: TRBV2; cdr3_aa: CASNPDRVNSSPLHF
j_call: TRBJ1-1; v_call: TRBV10-3; cdr3_aa: CASGTGTKDTEAFF
j_call: TRBJ1-3; v_call: TRBV6-5; cdr3_aa: CASSLTGTGGNTIYF
j_call: TRBJ2-5; v_call: TRBV25-1; cdr3_aa: CASSVTSEVGTQYF
j_call: TRBJ2-4; v_call: TRBV5-1; cdr3_aa: CASSPGLAMGGIQYF
j_call: TRBJ1-5; v_call: TRBV29-1; cdr3_aa: CSVAGQGPYQPQHF
j_call: TRBJ1-1; v_call: TRBV20-1; cdr3_aa: CSASSGGTEAFF
j_call: TRBJ1-4; v_call: TRBV5-4; cdr3_aa: CASSLVFGETVHEKLFF
j_call: TRBJ1-6; v_call: TRBV3-1/TRBV3-2; cdr3_aa: CASSPDRADSPLHF
j_call: TRBJ1-1; v_call: TRBV5-1; cdr3_aa: CASSAQTVNTEAFF
j_call: TRBJ1-3; v_call: TRBV2; cdr3_aa: CAGSRSLNTIYF
j_call: TRBJ2-3; v_call: TRBV29-1; cdr3_aa: CSAPLSGGVEDTQYF
j_call: TRBJ1-5; v_call: TRBV5-5; cdr3_aa: CASSLAGGQPQHF
j_call: TRBJ1-2; v_call: TRBV27; cdr3_aa: CASSYVRTGRYGYTF
j_call: TRBJ1-2; v_call: TRBV28; cdr3_aa: CASSPSYGYTF
j_call: TRBJ1-1; v_call: TRBV7-6; cdr3_aa: CASSPGTGVTEAFF
j_call: TRBJ2-3; v_call: TRBV5-5; cdr3_aa: CASSLYPGGTDTQYF
j_call: TRBJ2-3; v_call: TRBV7-2; cdr3_aa: CASSLVRGLTDTQYF
j_call: TRBJ2-2; v_call: TRBV29-1; cdr3_aa: CSVAWGDGELFF
j_call: TRBJ1-2; v_call: TRBV29-1; cdr3_aa: CSVLDRTNYGYTF
j_call: TRBJ1-2; v_call: TRBV19; cdr3_aa: CASSPRGQAPGYTF
j_call: TRBJ1-3; v_call: TRBV9; cdr3_aa: CASSVATVGNTIYF
j_call: TRBJ2-6; v_call: TRBV27; cdr3_aa: CASTSWGDRGTGANVLTF